A single sample is the source of the 12 T cell receptor beta chains below, sequenced in a study of T cell responses to AZD1222 COVID-19 vaccine (dated by TCRdb to the early 2020s). Libraries were made using the immunoSEQ multiplex PCR assay. The immuneACCESS repertoire file appears here via TCRdb, limited to in-frame rearrangements. These files lack a portion of the clones; in checked studies, under half of the deficit traces to unresolved V genes, and the cause of the others is not known. This sample gives some 110,000 clones in total; 88% of them show up just once. 3.5% to 4.5% of the sample rests with the top ten. The time point label, read with the paper, signifies: baseline before first vaccination. Specimen: peripheral blood, collected on day 0 of AZD1222 vaccination. These receptors all come from an adult in good health.

This sequence joins TRBV3-1 (or the pseudogene TRBV3-2) and TRBJ2-3; D may be TRBD1 (5 bases). The germline V and J ends were trimmed by 6 bases and 3 bases, with 13 bases remaining between them. Per germline, CDR1 LGHDT and CDR2 YNNKEL (reference sequence). The CDR3 is 14 residues long. CDR3 loop: CASRPNQGTDTQYF. The CDR3 DNA reads TGTGCCAGCAGACCCAACCAGGGTACAGATACGCAGTATTTT.

The rearrangement joins TRBV5-1 to TRBJ1-2, with 7 nucleotides matching TRBD1. CDR3 length equals 13 residues. The trim removed 0 bases at V and 8 bases at J, leaving 4 bases unmatched. Looked up from germline, CDR1 is SGHRS and CDR2 is YFSETQ. This CDR3 is CASSLGQGEGYTF. The CDR3 DNA reads as TGCGCCAGCAGCTTGGGACAGGGAGAAGGCTACACCTTC.

The chain links TRBV6-1 to TRBJ1-2; 10 positions agree with TRBD1. There are 14 residues in the CDR3. J was trimmed by 8 bases and V by 2 bases; bases with no gene match: 5. Germline V gene sequence: CDR1 MNHNS, CDR2 SASEGT. Written as DNA, the CDR3 is TGTGCCAGCAGTGAACGCGGGACAGGGGTCGGCTACACCTTC. Protein sequence: CASSERGTGVGYTF.

The gene calls are TRBV5-1 and TRBJ2-5; D is unclear. Trimming took 0 bases from V and 5 from J, leaving 11 bases between them. This CDR3 is built from 14 residues. Germline V gene data show CDR1 as SGHRS and CDR2 as YFSETQ. CDR3 protein: CASSLEVPRETQYF. CDR3 sequence (DNA): TGCGCCAGCAGCTTGGAGGTCCCCCGGGAGACCCAGTACTTC.

This chain links TRBV7-3 with TRBJ2-1, with D possibly called TRBD1 or TRBD2 (5 bases each). V dropped 4 bases and J dropped 0 bases, with 10 bases sitting between them. The CDR3 sequence is 15 residues long. Germline V gene lookup returns CDR1 SGHTA and CDR2 FQGTGA. CDR3: CASSWGRSSYNEQFF. DNA for the CDR3: TGTGCCAGCAGCTGGGGACGGAGCTCCTACAATGAGCAGTTCTTC.

V and J are TRBV9 and TRBJ2-5, with 12 bases aligning to TRBD2. This CDR3 region has 16 residues. The junction had 9 bases not matched to a gene; V was cut back by 4 bases and J by 5 bases. Germline V gene data show CDR1 as SGDLS and CDR2 as YYNGEE. The CDR3 spells CASSSSSGGAMETQYF. The CDR3 DNA reads TGTGCCAGCAGCTCATCTAGCGGGGGGGCGATGGAGACCCAGTACTTC.

The chain couples TRBV6-4 to TRBJ2-1; 10 bases are shared with TRBD2. Per germline, CDR1 MRHNA and CDR2 SNTAGT. The length of the CDR3 is 14 residues. Trimming at V came to 3 bases and at J to 7 bases, leaving 3 bases not matched to a gene. The CDR3 loop is CASSESGRVNEQFF. The DNA for the CDR3 is TGTGCCAGCAGTGAAAGCGGGAGGGTTAATGAGCAGTTCTTC.

The chain uses TRBV4-1 and TRBJ1-2; 7 bases are a match to TRBD1. This CDR3 is 15 amino acids long. Germline lookup yields CDR1 MGHRA and CDR2 YSYEKL. Trimming cost V 2 bases and J 4 bases; bases outside gene matches: 7. The DNA of the CDR3 is TGCGCCAGCAGCCAACCGACAGGGAGGGGCTATGGCTACACCTTC. It specifies CASSQPTGRGYGYTF.

The rearrangement links TRBV6-5 to TRBJ1-6; D possibly corresponds to TRBD1 (6 bases). With 7 bases removed from V and 7 bases from J, the gap between germline ends came to 14 bases. The CDR3 covers 14 residues. Germline assignment: CDR1 MNHEY and CDR2 SVGAGI. DNA of the CDR3: TGTGCCAGCACCACAGGGTCCTCGAATTCACCCCTCCACTTT. It specifies CASTTGSSNSPLHF.

The chain recombines TRBV30 with TRBJ2-7; 8 nucleotides line up with TRBD1. V lost 0 bases and J lost 5; bases outside the gene matches: 6. Per the germline V gene, CDR1 is GTSNPN and CDR2 is SVGIG (reference sequence). The CDR3 has 14 residues. Written as DNA, the CDR3 is TGTGCCTGGAGTGTTGGGGGGACAGGCCACGAGCAGTACTTC. Protein sequence: CAWSVGGTGHEQYF.

The chain recombines TRBV7-5 with TRBJ2-5. TRBV7-5 represents a pseudogene. This CDR3 has 11 residues. Written as DNA, the CDR3 is TGTGCCAGCCTTGATGGGGAGACCCAGTACTTC. Protein sequence: CASLDGETQYF.

In this sample, this clone turned up a few times. The CDR3 loop reads CASSPWTEGYEQYF. The CDR3 region has the DNA TGTGCCAGCAGTCCCTGGACGGAGGGCTACGAGCAGTACTTC. The genes are TRBV2 and TRBJ2-7, with D possibly matching TRBD2 (6 bases). There are 14 residues in the CDR3. Between the trimmed V and J ends, which lost 5 bases and 3 bases, there was a span of 14 bases. From germline, CDR1 is SNHLY and CDR2 FYNNEI.